The source of this T cell receptor beta chain is a study of T cells in Graves' hyperthyroidism and ophthalmopathy. V dropped 9 bases and J dropped 2 bases, with 16 bases sitting between them. The germline V gene has CDR1 LNHDA and CDR2 SQIVND (reference sequence). The CDR3 totals 15 residues. Regions amplified from RNA transcripts were the TCR beta CDR3 regions. Primed by the HTBI set, a first-round RT-PCR was run on the TCR CDR3. Each CDR3 protein gets one entry after TCRdb re-called the multiplex PCR reads with MiXCR. The sample contains some 600,000 distinct CDR3 sequences, roughly 46% of which appear only once.

The sample comprised peripheral blood or thyroid tissue (not recorded which). The gene calls are TRBV19 and TRBJ1-4; D unclear. This clonotype originated in a woman aged 18-35 years with Graves' hyperthyroidism. In DNA form, the CDR3 reads TGTGCCAGCTCACTAGTTGCACAGACTAATGAAAAACTGTTTTTT. The encoded protein is CASSLVAQTNEKLFF. The whole variable domain, remainder taken from reference TRBV19 and TRBJ1-4, is DGGITQSPKYLFRKEGQNVTLSCEQNLNHDAMYWYRQDPGQGLRLIYYSQIVNDFQKGDIAEGYSVSREKKESFPLTVTSAQKNPTAFYLCASSLVAQTNEKLFFGSGTQLSVL.